This T cell receptor (beta chain) derives from a study of T cells expressing NK-cell markers. This CDR3 region has 18 residues. From germline, CDR1 is SGHVS and CDR2 FNYEAQ. After re-calling the 5' RACE reads, TCRdb lists one entry per CDR3 protein, DNA absent. This sample contains hundreds of thousands of distinct CDR3 sequences. The chain couples TRBV7-6 to TRBJ2-6; the TRBD1 assignment by TCRdb is unverifiable without DNA. The TCR originated in a man aged 18-75 years in good health. What was sequenced was blood T cells: a sorted CD56 or NKG2C T cell subset, CD4+ or CD8+ T cells, or bulk PBMC T cells (not recorded which). The CDR3 sequence: CASSLLRTESSGANVLTF. Full variable domain (rest looked up from reference TRBV7-6 and TRBJ2-6): GAGVSQSPRYKVTKRGQDVALRCDPISGHVSLYWYRQALGQGPEFLTYFNYEAQQDKSGLPNDRFSAERPEGSISTLTIQRTEQRDSAMYRCASSLLRTESSGANVLTFGAGSRLTVL.